This TCR beta chain stems from a study of blood T cell repertoires in COVID-19. On the study more broadly: Sources were T cells, B-cell-depleted T cells, or PBMCs; the material itself was cDNA or gDNA.

The V gene lost 5 bases and the J gene lost 2 bases, with 16 bases spanning the gap. CDR3 length: 16 amino acids. CDR1 and CDR2 from the germline V gene are KGHDR and SFDVKD. This table comes from immunoSEQ multiplex PCR, and its TCRdb copy is limited to in-frame clones, with some not included. The sample contains about 130,000 clones, under 95% of which appear only once. Enrolled during active infection, Seattle patients were then followed longitudinally. This TCR was sampled from a man between 60 and 70 years old with COVID-19, enrolled during active disease. The sample comprised peripheral blood. The rearrangement joins TRBV24-1 to TRBJ2-3; the D gene is possibly TRBD2 (5 bases). The DNA for the CDR3 is TGTGCCACCAGTGCCCCGAGGAACGGGGACACAGATACGCAGTATTTT. This translates into CATSAPRNGDTDTQYF.